A selection of T cell receptor beta chains follows, all from one sample in a study of T cell responses to AZD1222 COVID-19 vaccine. Clones were sequenced by immunoSEQ multiplex PCR, and TCRdb holds only the in-frame ones, with some missing. The table records around 120,000 clones, approximately 91% of them present only once. The starting material was peripheral blood, obtained on day 0 of AZD1222 vaccination. Every receptor here comes from an adult in good health. Each CDR3 is given with its conserved first and last residue. A D gene is named only where the DNA matches it firmly. The size entry is marked missing in some rows and otherwise reads once, few, many or a size class.

cdr3_nt: TGCGCCAGCAGCTTGGGATGGGCTGGGAACACCGGGGAGCTGTTTTTT
cdr3_aa: CASSLGWAGNTGELFF
clone_size: .
d_call: .
v_call: TRBV5-1
j_call: TRBJ2-2

cdr3_nt: TGTGCCAGCAGTGAATGGGGCAGGGGAGTGAGCGAGCAGTACTTC
cdr3_aa: CASSEWGRGVSEQYF
clone_size: .
d_call: .
v_call: TRBV25-1
j_call: TRBJ2-7

cdr3_nt: TGTGCCAGCAGTCGGACTAGCGGCTCCTACGAGCAGTACTTC
cdr3_aa: CASSRTSGSYEQYF
clone_size: .
d_call: TRBD2
v_call: TRBV5-5
j_call: TRBJ2-7

cdr3_nt: TGTGCCAGCAATTTAAAGGCAGGGGGCTATAATTCACCCCTCCACTTT
cdr3_aa: CASNLKAGGYNSPLHF
clone_size: .
d_call: TRBD1
v_call: TRBV6-4
j_call: TRBJ1-6

cdr3_nt: TGTGCCAGCAGACCGACAGGGGGCACCTCTAGGTATGGCTACACCTTC
cdr3_aa: CASRPTGGTSRYGYTF
clone_size: .
d_call: TRBD1
v_call: TRBV27
j_call: TRBJ1-2

cdr3_nt: TGTGCCAGCAGTGCCACCGGGGGACAAATCTACAATGAGCAGTTCTTC
cdr3_aa: CASSATGGQIYNEQFF
clone_size: .
d_call: .
v_call: TRBV25-1
j_call: TRBJ2-1

cdr3_nt: TGTGCCAGCAGCCTGGACAGGGTTCTCAACGAGCAGTACTTC
cdr3_aa: CASSLDRVLNEQYF
clone_size: .
d_call: TRBD1
v_call: TRBV6-5
j_call: TRBJ2-7

cdr3_nt: TGCGCCAGCACCCTAGCGGGAGGGGCCGGGGAGCTGTTTTTT
cdr3_aa: CASTLAGGAGELFF
clone_size: .
d_call: TRBD2
v_call: TRBV4-1
j_call: TRBJ2-2

cdr3_nt: TGTGCCAGCAGGCGGGACAGGGTGGCCGGGGAGCTGTTTTTT
cdr3_aa: CASRRDRVAGELFF
clone_size: .
d_call: TRBD1
v_call: TRBV6-5
j_call: TRBJ2-2

cdr3_nt: TGTGCCAGCAACGAAAGGGGGGATGGCTACACCTTC
cdr3_aa: CASNERGDGYTF
clone_size: .
d_call: .
v_call: TRBV2
j_call: TRBJ1-2

cdr3_nt: TGTGCCAGCACGTGGTCCAACTATGGCTACACCTTC
cdr3_aa: CASTWSNYGYTF
clone_size: .
d_call: .
v_call: TRBV12-3/TRBV12-4
j_call: TRBJ1-2

cdr3_nt: TGCGCCAGCAGCTTGAGGACAGGGGACCATTTGGGAGGCTACACCTTC
cdr3_aa: CASSLRTGDHLGGYTF
clone_size: .
d_call: TRBD1
v_call: TRBV5-1
j_call: TRBJ1-2

cdr3_nt: TGTGCCAGCAGCTTAAGGACTAGCGGGAGGGTAGAGACCCAGTACTTC
cdr3_aa: CASSLRTSGRVETQYF
clone_size: .
d_call: TRBD2
v_call: TRBV5-4
j_call: TRBJ2-5

cdr3_nt: TGTGCCAGCAAACCGGGACTAGCGGATTACAATGAGCAGTTCTTC
cdr3_aa: CASKPGLADYNEQFF
clone_size: .
d_call: TRBD2
v_call: TRBV2
j_call: TRBJ2-1

cdr3_nt: TGTGCCACCAGCAGAGATTCCCCGGGCGGGAGACCGGCCCAGCATTTT
cdr3_aa: CATSRDSPGGRPAQHF
clone_size: .
d_call: .
v_call: TRBV15
j_call: TRBJ1-5

cdr3_nt: TGTGCCAGCAGTTACAGTAGCCGTAATCAGCCCCAGCATTTT
cdr3_aa: CASSYSSRNQPQHF
clone_size: .
d_call: .
v_call: TRBV6-6
j_call: TRBJ1-5

cdr3_nt: TGTGCCAGCAGACTGACAGGGTTCTTCCATGGCTACACCTTC
cdr3_aa: CASRLTGFFHGYTF
clone_size: .
d_call: TRBD1
v_call: TRBV27
j_call: TRBJ1-2

cdr3_nt: TGTGCCAGCACCCGACAGGGTCACACTGAAGCTTTCTTT
cdr3_aa: CASTRQGHTEAFF
clone_size: .
d_call: TRBD1
v_call: TRBV3-1/TRBV3-2
j_call: TRBJ1-1

cdr3_nt: TGTGCCAGCAGCGTAGCCCCCGGAGACAATGAGCAGTTCTTC
cdr3_aa: CASSVAPGDNEQFF
clone_size: .
d_call: .
v_call: TRBV9
j_call: TRBJ2-1

cdr3_nt: TGTGCCAGCAGTGGGGTTACAGGGGGCCCTGAAGCTTTCTTT
cdr3_aa: CASSGVTGGPEAFF
clone_size: .
d_call: TRBD1
v_call: TRBV28
j_call: TRBJ1-1

cdr3_nt: TGTGCCAGCAGTCCGACCAACTCTGGAAACACCATATATTTT
cdr3_aa: CASSPTNSGNTIYF
clone_size: .
d_call: .
v_call: TRBV6-5
j_call: TRBJ1-3

cdr3_nt: TGTGCCAGTAGTACGCCGGGACTAGCGAGCACCGGGGAGCTGTTTTTT
cdr3_aa: CASSTPGLASTGELFF
clone_size: .
d_call: TRBD2
v_call: TRBV19
j_call: TRBJ2-2

cdr3_nt: TGTGCCAGCAGCGCCTCCGGCGAGAGCTCCTACAATGAGCAGTTCTTC
cdr3_aa: CASSASGESSYNEQFF
clone_size: .
d_call: .
v_call: TRBV7-3
j_call: TRBJ2-1

cdr3_nt: TGTGCTTACCATTACGGGGGTCCTAGCAATCAGCCCCAGCATTTT
cdr3_aa: CAYHYGGPSNQPQHF
clone_size: .
d_call: .
v_call: TRBV5-4
j_call: TRBJ1-5

cdr3_nt: TGCGCCAGCAGTTTGGAGGGGGCCGGGGAGCAGTACTTC
cdr3_aa: CASSLEGAGEQYF
clone_size: .
d_call: .
v_call: TRBV5-1
j_call: TRBJ2-7

cdr3_nt: TGTGCCAGCAGTGAAGCCAGGCCAGAGACCCAGTACTTC
cdr3_aa: CASSEARPETQYF
clone_size: .
d_call: .
v_call: TRBV2
j_call: TRBJ2-5

cdr3_nt: TGTGCCAGCAGGCTTAGGACAGGGGGCGTTCAGCCCCAGCATTTT
cdr3_aa: CASRLRTGGVQPQHF
clone_size: .
d_call: TRBD1
v_call: TRBV28
j_call: TRBJ1-5

cdr3_nt: TGTGCCAGTAGTGACCGCCTCAGCGGCCTGGGGAGCTATGGCTACACCTTC
cdr3_aa: CASSDRLSGLGSYGYTF
clone_size: .
d_call: .
v_call: TRBV19
j_call: TRBJ1-2

cdr3_nt: TGTGCCAGCAGTTCAGGGGGCAATCAGCCCCAGCATTTT
cdr3_aa: CASSSGGNQPQHF
clone_size: .
d_call: .
v_call: TRBV28
j_call: TRBJ1-5

cdr3_nt: TGTGCCAGCAGCTTAGGTGTGCCGGGAGGGTTCGGATACGAGCAGTACTTC
cdr3_aa: CASSLGVPGGFGYEQYF
clone_size: .
d_call: TRBD2
v_call: TRBV7-6
j_call: TRBJ2-7

cdr3_nt: TGTGCCAGCAGCTTACTCCCAAGCGGGAGTATAGGCGGGGAGCTGTTTTTT
cdr3_aa: CASSLLPSGSIGGELFF
clone_size: once
d_call: TRBD2
v_call: TRBV11-2
j_call: TRBJ2-2

cdr3_nt: TGTGCCAGCAGCTTACTTGAAGATTCTGTACGGTACTTC
cdr3_aa: CASSLLEDSVRYF
clone_size: .
d_call: .
v_call: TRBV7-3
j_call: TRBJ2-7

cdr3_nt: TGTGCCAGCAGCTTCAACCAAGAGACCCAGTACTTC
cdr3_aa: CASSFNQETQYF
clone_size: .
d_call: .
v_call: TRBV5-4
j_call: TRBJ2-5

cdr3_nt: TGTGCCAGTAGTCGTACAGGGGGCACGTCAGCTTTCTTT
cdr3_aa: CASSRTGGTSAFF
clone_size: .
d_call: TRBD1
v_call: TRBV19
j_call: TRBJ1-1

cdr3_nt: TGTGCCAGCAGTTTGACTAGCCCGAGCTCCTACGAGCAGTACTTC
cdr3_aa: CASSLTSPSSYEQYF
clone_size: .
d_call: TRBD2
v_call: TRBV6-2/TRBV6-3
j_call: TRBJ2-7

cdr3_nt: TGTGCCAGCACCCCACTCCGGACAGGCCCAGATACGCAGTATTTT
cdr3_aa: CASTPLRTGPDTQYF
clone_size: .
d_call: TRBD1
v_call: TRBV6-2/TRBV6-3
j_call: TRBJ2-3

cdr3_nt: TGTGCCACCAGTGGGACCGAGGGGGGGCAAGAGACCCAGTACTTC
cdr3_aa: CATSGTEGGQETQYF
clone_size: .
d_call: .
v_call: TRBV24-1
j_call: TRBJ2-5

cdr3_nt: TGTGCCAGCAGTTACTCAGTCAGGGGTTCCTACGAGCAGTACTTC
cdr3_aa: CASSYSVRGSYEQYF
clone_size: .
d_call: .
v_call: TRBV6-5
j_call: TRBJ2-7

cdr3_nt: TGTGCCAGCAGTTTATCGTCGGGGGGGCGAGGAGCTTTCTTT
cdr3_aa: CASSLSSGGRGAFF
clone_size: .
d_call: .
v_call: TRBV27
j_call: TRBJ1-1

cdr3_nt: TGTGCCACCAGTGATTCCCGGGCTGAGCAGTTCTTC
cdr3_aa: CATSDSRAEQFF
clone_size: .
d_call: .
v_call: TRBV24-1
j_call: TRBJ2-1

cdr3_nt: TGCGCCAGCAGCTTGGAGAGGGAGCTTAGCTCCTACAATGAGCAGTTCTTC
cdr3_aa: CASSLERELSSYNEQFF
clone_size: .
d_call: .
v_call: TRBV5-1
j_call: TRBJ2-1

cdr3_nt: TGTGCCAGCAGTTTAAGGCTAGAAGGCAATGAGCAGTTCTTC
cdr3_aa: CASSLRLEGNEQFF
clone_size: .
d_call: .
v_call: TRBV27
j_call: TRBJ2-1

cdr3_nt: TGTGCCAGCAGCTTAGGGATACTAGCGGGAGCTAACAATGAGCAGTTCTTC
cdr3_aa: CASSLGILAGANNEQFF
clone_size: .
d_call: TRBD2
v_call: TRBV11-2
j_call: TRBJ2-1

cdr3_nt: TGTGCCAGCTCACCACAGGAAAACACCATATATTTT
cdr3_aa: CASSPQENTIYF
clone_size: .
d_call: .
v_call: TRBV18
j_call: TRBJ1-3

cdr3_nt: TGTGCCAGCAGTTTTGGGCAGGGTTATAGCAATCAGCCCCAGCATTTT
cdr3_aa: CASSFGQGYSNQPQHF
clone_size: .
d_call: .
v_call: TRBV28
j_call: TRBJ1-5

cdr3_nt: TGTGCTAGTGGGCCAACGAGGATGGAGCAGTTCTTC
cdr3_aa: CASGPTRMEQFF
clone_size: .
d_call: .
v_call: TRBV12-5
j_call: TRBJ2-1

cdr3_nt: TGTGCCAGCAGCCAAGACAGGGGGACACAGGAGGAGACCCAGTACTTC
cdr3_aa: CASSQDRGTQEETQYF
clone_size: .
d_call: TRBD1
v_call: TRBV3-1/TRBV3-2
j_call: TRBJ2-5

cdr3_nt: TGTGCCAGCAGCGTAGCTCTGGCAGAAAACACTGAAGCTTTCTTT
cdr3_aa: CASSVALAENTEAFF
clone_size: .
d_call: .
v_call: TRBV9
j_call: TRBJ1-1

cdr3_nt: TGTGCCAGCAGTCCTAGCGGGAGGGTGCCCGGGGAGCTGTTTTTT
cdr3_aa: CASSPSGRVPGELFF
clone_size: .
d_call: TRBD2
v_call: TRBV9
j_call: TRBJ2-2

cdr3_nt: TGTGCCAGCAGTCCGCGGCTAGCGGGAGGGAACATTCAGTACTTC
cdr3_aa: CASSPRLAGGNIQYF
clone_size: .
d_call: TRBD2
v_call: TRBV14
j_call: TRBJ2-4

cdr3_nt: TGCGCCAGCAGTGATAGGAATGAGCAGTTCTTC
cdr3_aa: CASSDRNEQFF
clone_size: .
d_call: .
v_call: TRBV10-1
j_call: TRBJ2-1

cdr3_nt: TGTGCCAGTACCACAACCTTTACCGGTTATGGCTACACCTTC
cdr3_aa: CASTTTFTGYGYTF
clone_size: .
d_call: .
v_call: TRBV19
j_call: TRBJ1-2

cdr3_nt: TGTGCCAGCAGTTTAGCGTTAAGGACTAGCGGGAGGGCGTCATCGTCGTACAATGAGCAGTTCTTC
cdr3_aa: CASSLALRTSGRASSSYNEQFF
clone_size: .
d_call: TRBD2
v_call: TRBV27
j_call: TRBJ2-1

cdr3_nt: TGTGCCACCAGTGGATTGGAGAAGGCAGGGAGAACCAATGAGCAGTTCTTC
cdr3_aa: CATSGLEKAGRTNEQFF
clone_size: .
d_call: .
v_call: TRBV24-1
j_call: TRBJ2-1